These T cell receptor beta chains were read from a single sample in a study of PD-1 blockade in classical Hodgkin lymphoma. This table comes from immunoSEQ multiplex PCR, and its TCRdb copy is limited to in-frame clones, with some not included. The profile covers some 35,000 clones, with 90% appearing a single time and 0.2% to 0.3% taken by the ten largest. The sample here was CD4+ T cells from blood, taken at baseline. The origin of the receptors is a human donor with classical Hodgkin lymphoma. CDR3s include the opening cysteine and the closing phenylalanine or tryptophan. The D gene is left open where the match is weak. Clone sizes are given selectively: once, few, many, or a class where the clone is expanded.

TRBJ2-5	once	TRBV5-1	14	NA	CASSQQGPAETQYF	TGCGCCAGCAGCCAACAGGGTCCGGCGGAGACCCAGTACTTC
TRBJ2-7	NA	TRBV10-2	17	TRBD2	CASSGSRGGREGLKQYF	TGCGCCAGCTCCGGCTCCCGGGGCGGGCGGGAGGGTCTCAAGCAGTACTTC
TRBJ2-5	NA	TRBV6-6	13	NA	CASSEGRQETQYF	TGTGCCAGCAGCGAAGGACGGCAAGAGACCCAGTACTTC
TRBJ2-5	NA	TRBV19	15	NA	CASSIRGSAGETQYF	TGTGCCAGTAGTATTCGGGGGTCCGCCGGGGAGACCCAGTACTTC
TRBJ1-4	NA	TRBV5-5	15	TRBD1	CASSGLDRGLEKLFF	TGTGCCAGCAGCGGCTTGGACAGGGGGCTTGAAAAACTGTTTTTT
TRBJ2-2	once	TRBV4-1	17	NA	CASSQLVGPTNTGELFF	TGCGCCAGCAGCCAGTTGGTGGGACCCACGAACACCGGGGAGCTGTTTTTT
TRBJ2-7	once	TRBV4-1	15	NA	CASSQVHRFTYEQYF	TGCGCCAGCAGCCAAGTCCACAGATTTACCTACGAGCAGTACTTC
TRBJ2-3	NA	TRBV5-1	16	TRBD2	CASSILAGDSTDTQYF	TGCGCCAGCAGCATACTAGCGGGAGATTCGACAGATACGCAGTATTTT
TRBJ2-7	NA	TRBV27	13	NA	CASSRQGLYEQYF	TGTGCCAGCAGTAGACAGGGACTCTACGAGCAGTACTTC
TRBJ1-2	NA	TRBV5-1	13	TRBD1	CASSLGQGSGYTF	TGCGCCAGCAGCTTGGGACAGGGGTCTGGCTACACCTTC
TRBJ2-1	NA	TRBV11-2	18	TRBD2	CASSLMPLAGGIYNEQFF	TGTGCCAGCAGCTTAATGCCCCTAGCGGGAGGGATATACAATGAGCAGTTCTTC
TRBJ2-1	NA	TRBV27	20	TRBD1	CASSSSTGTGGFYFYNEQFF	TGTGCCAGCAGCTCCAGTACCGGGACAGGGGGATTCTACTTCTACAATGAGCAGTTCTTC
TRBJ2-5	once	TRBV5-8	11	NA	CASSYPGVQYF	TGTGCCAGCAGCTACCCAGGGGTCCAGTACTTC
TRBJ1-1	few	TRBV7-9	17	NA	CASSLTSSQRMNTEAFF	TGTGCCAGCAGCTTGACATCATCTCAGAGGATGAACACTGAAGCTTTCTTT